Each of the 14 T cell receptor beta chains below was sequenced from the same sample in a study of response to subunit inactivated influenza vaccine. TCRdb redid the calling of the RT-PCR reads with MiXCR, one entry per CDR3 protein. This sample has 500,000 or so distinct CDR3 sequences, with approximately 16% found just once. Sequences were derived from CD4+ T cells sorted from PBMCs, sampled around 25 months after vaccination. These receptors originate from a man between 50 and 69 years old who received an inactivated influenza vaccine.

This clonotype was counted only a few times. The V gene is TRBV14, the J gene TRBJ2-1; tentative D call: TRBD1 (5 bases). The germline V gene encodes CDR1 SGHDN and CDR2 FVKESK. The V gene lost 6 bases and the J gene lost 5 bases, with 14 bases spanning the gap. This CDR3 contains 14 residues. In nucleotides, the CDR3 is TGTGCCAGCAGAGGGCTAAAGGGGAACAATGAGCAGTTCTTC. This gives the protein CASRGLKGNNEQFF.

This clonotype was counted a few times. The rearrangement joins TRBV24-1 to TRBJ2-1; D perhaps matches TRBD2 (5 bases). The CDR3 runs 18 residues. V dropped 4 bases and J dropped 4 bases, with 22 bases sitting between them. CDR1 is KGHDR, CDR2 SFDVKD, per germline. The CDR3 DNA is TGTGCCACCAGTGACCGGCGCCTAGCTGACGGAACATACAATGAGCAGTTCTTC. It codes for CATSDRRLADGTYNEQFF.

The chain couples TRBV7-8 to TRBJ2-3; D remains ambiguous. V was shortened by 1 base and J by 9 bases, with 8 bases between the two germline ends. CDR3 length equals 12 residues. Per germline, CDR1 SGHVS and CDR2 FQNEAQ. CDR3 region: CASSLGTTTQYF. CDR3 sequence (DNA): TGTGCCAGCAGCTTAGGCACTACGACGCAGTATTTT. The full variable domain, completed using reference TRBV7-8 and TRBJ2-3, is GAGVSQSPRYKVAKRGQDVALRCDPISGHVSLFWYQQALGQGPEFLTYFQNEAQLDKSGLPSDRFFAERPEGSVSTLKIQRTQQEDSAVYLCASSLGTTTQYFGPGTRLTVL.

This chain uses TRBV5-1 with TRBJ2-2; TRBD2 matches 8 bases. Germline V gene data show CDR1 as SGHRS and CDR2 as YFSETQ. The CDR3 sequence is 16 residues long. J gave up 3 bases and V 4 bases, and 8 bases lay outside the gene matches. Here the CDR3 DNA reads TGCGCCAGCAGCCAACCGGGGGGGCCTGACACCGGGGAGCTGTTTTTT. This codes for CASSQPGGPDTGELFF.

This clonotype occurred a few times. Here the CDR3 reads CSATKRTGTYEQYF. The CDR3 DNA follows: TGCAGTGCTACCAAGAGGACAGGGACCTACGAGCAGTACTTC. This chain links TRBV20-1 with TRBJ2-7, with 8 bases lining up with TRBD1. The junction had 7 bases not matched to a gene; V was cut back by 4 bases and J by 2 bases. Looked up from germline, CDR1 is DFQATT and CDR2 is SNEGSKA (reference sequence). This CDR3 has 14 amino acids.

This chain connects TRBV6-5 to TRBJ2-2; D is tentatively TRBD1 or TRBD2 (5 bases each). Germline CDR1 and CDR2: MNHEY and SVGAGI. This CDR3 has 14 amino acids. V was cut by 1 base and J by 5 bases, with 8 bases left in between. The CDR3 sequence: CASSYYGGTGELFF. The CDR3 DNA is TGTGCCAGCAGTTACTATGGGGGAACCGGGGAGCTGTTTTTT.

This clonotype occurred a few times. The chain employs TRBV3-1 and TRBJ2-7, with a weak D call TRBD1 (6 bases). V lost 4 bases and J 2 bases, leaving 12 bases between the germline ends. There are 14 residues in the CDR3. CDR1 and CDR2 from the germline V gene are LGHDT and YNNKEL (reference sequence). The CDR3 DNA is TGTGCCAGCAGCCTTACACAGGGAGCCTACGAGCAGTACTTC. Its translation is CASSLTQGAYEQYF.

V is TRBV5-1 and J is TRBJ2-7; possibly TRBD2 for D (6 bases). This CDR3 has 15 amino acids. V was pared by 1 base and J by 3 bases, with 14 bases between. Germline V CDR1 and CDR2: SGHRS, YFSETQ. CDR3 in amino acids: CASSLLYGSSYEQYF. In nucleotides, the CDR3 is TGCGCCAGCAGCTTGTTATACGGGAGTAGCTACGAGCAGTACTTC.

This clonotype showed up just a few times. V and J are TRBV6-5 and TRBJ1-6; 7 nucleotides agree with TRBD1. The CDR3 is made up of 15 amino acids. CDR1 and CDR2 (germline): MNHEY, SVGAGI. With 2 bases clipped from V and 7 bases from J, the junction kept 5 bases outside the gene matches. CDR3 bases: TGTGCCAGCAGTTACGGAGGGGGCACGAATTCACCCCTCCACTTT. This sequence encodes CASSYGGGTNSPLHF.

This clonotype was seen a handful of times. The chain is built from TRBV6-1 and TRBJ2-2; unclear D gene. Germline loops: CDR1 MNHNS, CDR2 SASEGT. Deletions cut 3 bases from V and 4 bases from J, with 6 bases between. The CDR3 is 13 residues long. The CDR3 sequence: CASSEVPTGELFF. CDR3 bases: TGTGCCAGCAGTGAGGTTCCCACCGGGGAGCTGTTTTTT.

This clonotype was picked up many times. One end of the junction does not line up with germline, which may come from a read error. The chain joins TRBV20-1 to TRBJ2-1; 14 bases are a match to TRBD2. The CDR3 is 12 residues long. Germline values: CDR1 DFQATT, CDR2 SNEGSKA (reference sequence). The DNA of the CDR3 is TGCAGTGCAGGGACTAGCGGGAGTCTCGGGATCTTC. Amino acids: CSAGTSGSLGIF.

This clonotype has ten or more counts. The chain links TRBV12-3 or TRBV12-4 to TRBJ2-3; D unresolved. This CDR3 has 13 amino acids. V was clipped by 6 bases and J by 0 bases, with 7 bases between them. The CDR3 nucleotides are TGTGCCAGCAGGGCCCATAGCACAGATACGCAGTATTTT. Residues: CASRAHSTDTQYF.

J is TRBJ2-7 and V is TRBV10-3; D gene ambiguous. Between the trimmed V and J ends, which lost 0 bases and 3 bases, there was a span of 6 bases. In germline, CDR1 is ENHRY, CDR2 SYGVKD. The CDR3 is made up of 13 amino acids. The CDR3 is CAISESLDYEQYF. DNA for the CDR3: TGTGCCATCAGTGAGTCGCTCGACTACGAGCAGTACTTC.

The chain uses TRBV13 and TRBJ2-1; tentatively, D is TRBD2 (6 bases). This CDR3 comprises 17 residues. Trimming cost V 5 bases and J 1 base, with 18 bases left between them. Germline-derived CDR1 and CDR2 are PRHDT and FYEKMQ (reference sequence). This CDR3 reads CASSPLGGSVSYNEQFF. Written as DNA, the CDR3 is TGTGCCAGCAGCCCCCTCGGGGGAAGTGTGTCCTACAATGAGCAGTTCTTC.